This TCR beta chain was documented in a study of cytomegalovirus exposure and HLA in healthy donors. Turning to the study itself: Sequencing of some 190 million T cells in an earlier analysis found around 100 million unique TCR beta sequences.

Study results and limitations: TCR beta chains numbering some 160 were designated cytomegalovirus-associated. When analyzed later, a missense DCLRE1C variant was found to be linked to TCR beta V- and J-gene trimming.

Among the donors, all were healthy bone marrow donors. This clone has just a few counts. Its antigen is undetermined. The PCR was carried out with 60 Vbeta primers and 13 Jbeta primers. The method was immunoSEQ multiplex PCR; TCRdb's version includes in-frame clones alone and lacks a portion of them. The sample has 200,000 or so clones, roughly four fifths seen once. Germline V gene lookup returns CDR1 SGHAT and CDR2 FQNNGV. CDR3 length: 16 amino acids. Trimming removed 4 bases from V and 4 bases from J; junction bases left unmatched: 12. This clonotype was sampled from a woman in her fifties or sixties in good health and CMV-seropositive. The chain carries TRBV11-2 and TRBJ1-1, with TRBD1 matching 7 bases. Specimen: PBMCs. CDR3 in DNA: TGTGCCAGCAGCTCCAGATTTCAGAGGGGGCCCACTGAAGCTTTCTTT. Translated, it gives CASSSRFQRGPTEAFF.